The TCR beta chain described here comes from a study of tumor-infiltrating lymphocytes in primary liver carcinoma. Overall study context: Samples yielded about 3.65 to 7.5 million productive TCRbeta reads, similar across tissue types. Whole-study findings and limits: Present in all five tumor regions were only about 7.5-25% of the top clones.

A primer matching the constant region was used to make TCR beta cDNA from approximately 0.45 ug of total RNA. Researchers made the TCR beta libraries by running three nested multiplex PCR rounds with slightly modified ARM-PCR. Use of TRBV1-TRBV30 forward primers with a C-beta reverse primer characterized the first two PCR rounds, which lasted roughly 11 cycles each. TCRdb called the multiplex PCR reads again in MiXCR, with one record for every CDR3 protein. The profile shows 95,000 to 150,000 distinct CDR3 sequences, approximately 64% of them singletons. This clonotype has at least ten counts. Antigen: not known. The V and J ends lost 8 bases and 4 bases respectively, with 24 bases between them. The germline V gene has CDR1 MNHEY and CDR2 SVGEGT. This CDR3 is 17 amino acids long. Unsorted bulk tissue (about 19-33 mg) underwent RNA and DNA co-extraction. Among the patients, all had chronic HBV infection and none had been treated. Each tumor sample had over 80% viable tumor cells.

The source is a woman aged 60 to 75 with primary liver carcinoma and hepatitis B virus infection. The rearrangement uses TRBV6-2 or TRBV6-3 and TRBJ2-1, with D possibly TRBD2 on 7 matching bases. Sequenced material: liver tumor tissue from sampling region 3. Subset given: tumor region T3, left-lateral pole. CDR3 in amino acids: CASSRGGGARGYNEQFF. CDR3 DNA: TGTGCCAGCTCGAGGGGGGGAGGGGCCCGGGGTTACAATGAGCAGTTCTTC.